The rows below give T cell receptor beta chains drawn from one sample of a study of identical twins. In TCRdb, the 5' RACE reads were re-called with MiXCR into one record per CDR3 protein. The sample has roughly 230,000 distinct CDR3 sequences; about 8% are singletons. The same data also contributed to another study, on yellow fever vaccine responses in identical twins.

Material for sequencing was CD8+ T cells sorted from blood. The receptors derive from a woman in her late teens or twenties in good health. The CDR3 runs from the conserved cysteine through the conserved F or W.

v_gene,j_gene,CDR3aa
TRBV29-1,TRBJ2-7,CSVGSGPYEQYF
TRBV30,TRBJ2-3,CAWSDGTSGTDTQYF
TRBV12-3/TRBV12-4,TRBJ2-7,CASSLAGSGKYEQYF
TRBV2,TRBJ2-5,CASLLETQYF
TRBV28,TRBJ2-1,CASSTGTQKSSYNEQFF
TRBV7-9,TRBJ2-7,CASSLVSIVGISYEQYF
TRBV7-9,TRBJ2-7,CASSPPALGAGSYEQYF
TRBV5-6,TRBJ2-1,CASMPSGTNEQFF
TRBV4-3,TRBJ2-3,CASSQWGNWGTDTQYF
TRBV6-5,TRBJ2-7,CASSYSKASSYEQYF
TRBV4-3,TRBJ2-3,CASSQELGGSLLDTQYF
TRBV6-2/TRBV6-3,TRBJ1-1,CASSYSGWENTEAFF
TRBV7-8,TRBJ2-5,CASSLAPTSGQETQYF
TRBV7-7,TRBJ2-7,CASSPTGTGGYEQYF
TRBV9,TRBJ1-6,CASSVVDRASYNSPLHF
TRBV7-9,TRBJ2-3,CASSSERDPMDTQYF
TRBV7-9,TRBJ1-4,CASSDRRATNEKLFF
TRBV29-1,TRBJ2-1,CSVTEEYNEQFF
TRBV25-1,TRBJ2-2,CASSEWRAGELFF
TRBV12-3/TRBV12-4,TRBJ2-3,CASEDSTQYF
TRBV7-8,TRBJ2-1,CASSWGTSEGTGGVGEQFF
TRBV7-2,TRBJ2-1,CASSKTVLAGGYEQFF
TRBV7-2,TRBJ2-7,CASSFPGRFEQYF
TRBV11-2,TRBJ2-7,CASSPSWSGQSSYEQYF
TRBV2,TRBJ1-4,CASNPRDSNEKLFF
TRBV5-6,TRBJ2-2,CASSLAFSGQARAGELFF
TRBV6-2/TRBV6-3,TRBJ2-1,CASSYTSASYNEQFF
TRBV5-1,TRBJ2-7,CASREGSSYEQYF
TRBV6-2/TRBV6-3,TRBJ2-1,CASSYVGQGNEQFF
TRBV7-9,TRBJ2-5,CASSLSEVFF
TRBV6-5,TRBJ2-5,CASSYLETQYF
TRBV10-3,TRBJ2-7,CAIAYEQYF
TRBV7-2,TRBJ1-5,CASSPGLANQPQHF
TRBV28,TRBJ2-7,CASQTVDRTYEQYF
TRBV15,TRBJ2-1,CATTKLGDSYNEQFF
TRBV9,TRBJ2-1,CASSGRSMDNEQFF
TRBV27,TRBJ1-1,CASSLQRKDTEAFF
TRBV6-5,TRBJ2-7,CASSYGSGASYEQYF
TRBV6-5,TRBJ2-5,CASSYSAGSLTETQYF
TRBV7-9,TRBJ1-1,CASSLAPNTEAFF
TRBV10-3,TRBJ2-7,CAIKAQPTSSYEQYF
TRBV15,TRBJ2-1,CATSGVYNEQFF
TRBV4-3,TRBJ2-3,CASSQDRIWDTQYF
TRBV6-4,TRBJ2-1,CASSDSNSGGGPNEQFF
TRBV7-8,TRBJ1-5,CASSNLGGSNQPQHF
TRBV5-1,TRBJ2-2,CASSLEGGQADGELFF
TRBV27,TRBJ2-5,CASSPLSTGGPGETQYF
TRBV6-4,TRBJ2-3,CASSEREGGADTQYF